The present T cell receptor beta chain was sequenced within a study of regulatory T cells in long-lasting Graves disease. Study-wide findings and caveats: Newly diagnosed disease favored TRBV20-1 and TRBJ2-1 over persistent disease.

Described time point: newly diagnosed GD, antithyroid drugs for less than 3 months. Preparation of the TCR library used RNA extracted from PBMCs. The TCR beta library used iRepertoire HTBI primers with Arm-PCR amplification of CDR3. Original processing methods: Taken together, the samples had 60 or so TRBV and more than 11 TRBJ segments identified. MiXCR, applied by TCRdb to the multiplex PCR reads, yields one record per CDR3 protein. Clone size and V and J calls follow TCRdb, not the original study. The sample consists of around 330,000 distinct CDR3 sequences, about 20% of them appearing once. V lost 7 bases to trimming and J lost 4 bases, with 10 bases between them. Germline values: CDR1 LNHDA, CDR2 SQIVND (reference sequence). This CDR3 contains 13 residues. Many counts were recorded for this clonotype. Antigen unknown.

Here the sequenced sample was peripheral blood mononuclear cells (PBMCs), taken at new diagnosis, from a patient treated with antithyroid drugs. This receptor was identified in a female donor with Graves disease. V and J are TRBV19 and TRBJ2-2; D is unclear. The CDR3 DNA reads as TGTGCCAGTACTCGTGCCGGCACCGGGGAGCTGTTTTTT. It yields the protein CASTRAGTGELFF. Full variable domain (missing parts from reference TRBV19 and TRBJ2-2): DGGITQSPKYLFRKEGQNVTLSCEQNLNHDAMYWYRQDPGQGLRLIYYSQIVNDFQKGDIAEGYSVSREKKESFPLTVTSAQKNPTAFYLCASTRAGTGELFFGEGSRLTVL.